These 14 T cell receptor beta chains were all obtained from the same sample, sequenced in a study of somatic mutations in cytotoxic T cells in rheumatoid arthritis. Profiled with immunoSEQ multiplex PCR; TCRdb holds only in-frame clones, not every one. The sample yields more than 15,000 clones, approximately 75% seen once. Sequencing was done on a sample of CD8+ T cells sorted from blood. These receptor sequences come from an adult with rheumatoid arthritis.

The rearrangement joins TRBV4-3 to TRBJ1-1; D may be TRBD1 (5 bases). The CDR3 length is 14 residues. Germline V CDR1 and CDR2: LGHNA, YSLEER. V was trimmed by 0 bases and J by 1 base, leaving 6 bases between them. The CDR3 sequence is CASSQDGQNTEAFF. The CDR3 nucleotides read TGCGCCAGCAGCCAAGATGGACAGAACACTGAAGCTTTCTTT.

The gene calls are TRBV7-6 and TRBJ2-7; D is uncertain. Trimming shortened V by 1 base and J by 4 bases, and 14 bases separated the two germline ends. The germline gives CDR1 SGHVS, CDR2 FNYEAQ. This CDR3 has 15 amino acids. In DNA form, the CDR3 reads TGTGCCAGCAGCTTAGAAGACCGGAATAGTTACGAGCAGTACTTC. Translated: CASSLEDRNSYEQYF.

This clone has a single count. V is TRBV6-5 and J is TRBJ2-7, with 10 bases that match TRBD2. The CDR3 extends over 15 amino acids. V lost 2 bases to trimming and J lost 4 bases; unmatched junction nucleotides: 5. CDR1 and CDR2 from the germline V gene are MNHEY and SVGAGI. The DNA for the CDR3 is TGTGCCAGCAGTTACAGGGCTAGCGGGGGTTACGAGCAGTACTTC. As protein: CASSYRASGGYEQYF.

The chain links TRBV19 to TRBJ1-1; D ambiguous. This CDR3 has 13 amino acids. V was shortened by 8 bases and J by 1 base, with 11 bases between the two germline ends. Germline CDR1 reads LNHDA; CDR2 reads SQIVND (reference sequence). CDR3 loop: CASGERANTEAFF. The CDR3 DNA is TGTGCCAGTGGGGAGCGGGCGAACACTGAAGCTTTCTTT.

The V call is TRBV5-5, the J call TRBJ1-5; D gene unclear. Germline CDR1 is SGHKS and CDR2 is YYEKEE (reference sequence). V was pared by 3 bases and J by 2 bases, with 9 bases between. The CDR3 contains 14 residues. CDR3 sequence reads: CASSSTIGNQPQHF. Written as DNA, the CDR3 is TGTGCCAGCAGCTCTACAATCGGCAATCAGCCCCAGCATTTT.

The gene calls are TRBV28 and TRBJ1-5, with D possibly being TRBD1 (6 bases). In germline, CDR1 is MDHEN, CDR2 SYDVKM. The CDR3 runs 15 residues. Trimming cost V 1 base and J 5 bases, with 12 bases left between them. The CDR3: CASSLYRERHQPQHF. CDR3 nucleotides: TGTGCCAGCAGTTTATACAGGGAGCGTCATCAGCCCCAGCATTTT. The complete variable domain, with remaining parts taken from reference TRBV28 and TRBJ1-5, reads DVKVTQSSRYLVKRTGEKVFLECVQDMDHENMFWYRQDPGLGLRLIYFSYDVKMKEKGDIPEGYSVSREKKERFSLILESASTNQTSMYLCASSLYRERHQPQHFGDGTRLSIL.

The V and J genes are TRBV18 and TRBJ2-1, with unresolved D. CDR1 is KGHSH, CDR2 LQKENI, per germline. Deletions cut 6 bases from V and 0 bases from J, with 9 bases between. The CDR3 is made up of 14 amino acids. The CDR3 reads CASSNTSSYNEQFF. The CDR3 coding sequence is TGTGCCAGCTCGAACACGAGCTCCTACAATGAGCAGTTCTTC.

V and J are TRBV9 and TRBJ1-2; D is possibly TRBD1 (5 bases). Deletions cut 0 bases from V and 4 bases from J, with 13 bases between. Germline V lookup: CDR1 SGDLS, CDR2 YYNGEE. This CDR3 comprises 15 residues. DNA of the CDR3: TGTGCCAGCAGCGTAGACGGGTCAGGGAGCTATGGCTACACCTTC. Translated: CASSVDGSGSYGYTF.

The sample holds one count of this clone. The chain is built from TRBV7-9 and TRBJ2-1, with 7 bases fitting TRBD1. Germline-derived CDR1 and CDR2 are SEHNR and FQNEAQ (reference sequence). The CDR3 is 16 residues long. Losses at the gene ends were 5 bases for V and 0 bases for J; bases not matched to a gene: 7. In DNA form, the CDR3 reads TGTGCCAGCAGCCCACTGGACAGGAGCTCCTACAATGAGCAGTTCTTC. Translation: CASSPLDRSSYNEQFF.

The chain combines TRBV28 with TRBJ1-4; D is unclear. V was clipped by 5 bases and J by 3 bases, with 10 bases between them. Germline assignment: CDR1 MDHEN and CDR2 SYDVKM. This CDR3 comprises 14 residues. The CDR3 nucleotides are TGTGCCAGCAGTCCGAAGGCCCCTAATGAAAAACTGTTTTTT. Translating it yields CASSPKAPNEKLFF. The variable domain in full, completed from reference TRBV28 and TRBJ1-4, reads DVKVTQSSRYLVKRTGEKVFLECVQDMDHENMFWYRQDPGLGLRLIYFSYDVKMKEKGDIPEGYSVSREKKERFSLILESASTNQTSMYLCASSPKAPNEKLFFGSGTQLSVL.

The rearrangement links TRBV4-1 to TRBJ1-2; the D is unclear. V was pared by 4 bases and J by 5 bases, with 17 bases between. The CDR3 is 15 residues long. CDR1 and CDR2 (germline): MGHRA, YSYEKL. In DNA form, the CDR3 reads TGCGCCAGCAGCCCACATACTCACAGTAGGTATGGCTACACCTTC. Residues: CASSPHTHSRYGYTF.

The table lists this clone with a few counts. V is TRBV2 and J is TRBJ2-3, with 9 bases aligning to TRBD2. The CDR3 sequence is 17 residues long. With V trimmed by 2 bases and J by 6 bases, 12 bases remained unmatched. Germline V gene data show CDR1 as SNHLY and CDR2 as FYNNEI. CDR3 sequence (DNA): TGTGCCAGCAGTGAATTCGAGCGGGAGGCGCTTCGGGATACGCAGTATTTT. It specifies CASSEFEREALRDTQYF.

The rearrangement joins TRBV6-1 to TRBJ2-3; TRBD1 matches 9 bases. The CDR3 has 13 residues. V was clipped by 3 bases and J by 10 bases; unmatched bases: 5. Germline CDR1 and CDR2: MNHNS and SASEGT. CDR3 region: CASSDRTGESQYF. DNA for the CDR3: TGTGCCAGCAGTGACCGGACAGGGGAATCGCAGTATTTT.

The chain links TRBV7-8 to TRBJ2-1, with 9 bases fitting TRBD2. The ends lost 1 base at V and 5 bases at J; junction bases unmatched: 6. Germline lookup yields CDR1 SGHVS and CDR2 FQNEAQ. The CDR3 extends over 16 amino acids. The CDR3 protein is CASSLGEIAGDNEQFF. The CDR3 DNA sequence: TGTGCCAGCAGCTTAGGAGAGATAGCGGGGGACAATGAGCAGTTCTTC.